This is a list of T cell receptor beta chains from one sample in a study of human T cells and chemical hapten exposure. TCRdb redid the calling of the RACE reads with MiXCR, one entry per CDR3 protein. The sample carries approximately 400,000 distinct CDR3 sequences, approximately 5% recorded once. Specimen: whole blood, collected in connection with sensitization to the hapten diphenylcyclopropenone (DPC). The receptors were gathered from a woman between 45 and 60 years old with alopecia areata. Some clones in this sample may be carry-over from other donors' samples. The conserved cysteine and the conserved F or W are not part of the CDR3 here.

V: TRBV28; J: TRBJ2-6; CDR3: ASKGAGSGANVLT
V: TRBV28; J: TRBJ2-1; CDR3: ASSPPGQSMF
V: TRBV10-2; J: TRBJ2-7; CDR3: ASSVAVSYEQY
V: TRBV29-1; J: TRBJ2-5; CDR3: SVVIGETQY
V: TRBV4-2; J: TRBJ2-1; CDR3: ASSPRGSGADNEQF
V: TRBV11-2; J: TRBJ2-1; CDR3: ASSLGRLGTGAKKIPYNEQF
V: TRBV10-3; J: TRBJ1-1; CDR3: ASTGTVNTEAF
V: TRBV10-1; J: TRBJ2-3; CDR3: ASNGREADTQY
V: TRBV27; J: TRBJ1-2; CDR3: ASSYGPGGYGYT
V: TRBV27; J: TRBJ1-2; CDR3: ASRPQAGDNGYT
V: TRBV7-2; J: TRBJ2-5; CDR3: ASRIQQETQY
V: TRBV10-3; J: TRBJ2-7; CDR3: AITFWDSREQY
V: TRBV28; J: TRBJ2-3; CDR3: ASSGRYRFADTQY
V: TRBV5-1; J: TRBJ1-1; CDR3: ASSLGGQPDTETF
V: TRBV27; J: TRBJ2-7; CDR3: ASSGEGVRSYEQY
V: TRBV20-1; J: TRBJ2-7; CDR3: SAPRPGGGLGEQY
V: TRBV6-5; J: TRBJ1-5; CDR3: ASKLSRQGVNQPQH
V: TRBV5-4; J: TRBJ2-1; CDR3: ASSLWGEQF
V: TRBV2; J: TRBJ2-7; CDR3: ASTGGVNYEQY
V: TRBV6-1; J: TRBJ1-3; CDR3: ASSEIQGALMGSGNTIY
V: TRBV29-1; J: TRBJ2-1; CDR3: SVEEIGNEQF
V: TRBV2; J: TRBJ2-3; CDR3: ASTQGAGTDTQY
V: TRBV29-1; J: TRBJ2-3; CDR3: SVRGQSDTQY
V: TRBV2; J: TRBJ2-2; CDR3: ASWRDRGTGELF
V: TRBV2; J: TRBJ1-2; CDR3: ASSEMMDRVGPSYGYT
V: TRBV9; J: TRBJ2-1; CDR3: ASSGTSGRTPRNEQF
V: TRBV5-6; J: TRBJ2-3; CDR3: ASSPTGTGAPLDTQY
V: TRBV4-1; J: TRBJ2-6; CDR3: ASSQGASANVLT
V: TRBV27; J: TRBJ1-2; CDR3: ASSAWSAGGYT
V: TRBV6-1; J: TRBJ2-3; CDR3: ASRQGLGDTDTQY
V: TRBV14; J: TRBJ1-1; CDR3: ASSQNRGQNTEAF
V: TRBV6-2/TRBV6-3; J: TRBJ1-1; CDR3: ASSLHGNTEAF
V: TRBV12-5; J: TRBJ1-2; CDR3: ASGLGGRYGYT
V: TRBV5-5; J: TRBJ1-1; CDR3: ASSFRDLNTEAF
V: TRBV10-1; J: TRBJ1-1; CDR3: ASNPPLGAEAF
V: TRBV29-1; J: TRBJ2-1; CDR3: SVEERVPVSYNEQF
V: TRBV9; J: TRBJ1-4; CDR3: ASSKRQGEREKLF
V: TRBV4-1; J: TRBJ1-3; CDR3: ASSQVQGALAGNTIY
V: TRBV24-1; J: TRBJ2-3; CDR3: ATSDLTGTGPTDTQY
V: TRBV24-1; J: TRBJ2-3; CDR3: ATSAVATSGSRAQY
V: TRBV12-3/TRBV12-4; J: TRBJ1-1; CDR3: ASSPAEGPGNTEAF
V: TRBV7-9; J: TRBJ2-1; CDR3: ASSSGQSYNEQF